This T cell receptor (beta chain) was documented in a study of post-analysis software for immune sequencing data. Study as a whole: Relapsing-remitting, secondary progressive and progressive-relapsing multiple sclerosis were all included among the disease courses.

Unique molecular identifiers were carried by the TCR beta cDNA libraries. Some 500,000 cDNA molecules were obtained from approximately 0.91 to 9.4 million T cells. Using its own MiXCR run on the PCR reads, TCRdb lists one record per CDR3 protein. The sample includes fewer than 550,000 distinct CDR3 sequences, approximately 31% of them seen just once. There are 13 residues in the CDR3. Between the trimmed V and J ends, which lost 4 bases and 4 bases, there was a span of 10 bases. In germline, CDR1 is SGHRS, CDR2 YFSETQ. Study-level points and caveats: In patients, TRBV5-6, TRBV5-1 and TRBV20-1 belonged to 4 or 5 TRBV segments found more frequently than in controls. Samples prepared in the same batch strongly co-clustered by F measure. Compared with controls, patients showed significantly lower normalized Chao1 diversity.

This clonotype has more than one count but fewer than ten. Its antigen is not known. Sample: blood. V is TRBV5-1 and J is TRBJ2-3; D not certain. The clonotype originates from a girl younger than 18 with multiple sclerosis. The CDR3 DNA follows: TGCGCCAGCAGCACCTTTAGGGCAGATACGCAGTATTTT. It codes for CASSTFRADTQYF. Drawing the rest from reference TRBV5-1 and TRBJ2-3, the complete variable domain is KAGVTQTPRYLIKTRGQQVTLSCSPISGHRSVSWYQQTPGQGLQFLFEYFSETQRNKGNFPGRFSGRQFSNSRSEMNVSTLELGDSALYLCASSTFRADTQYFGPGTRLTVL.